Below, one TCR beta chain is given with its context. Tumor tissue was taken before any definitive surgery or chemotherapy was given. The data belong to a study of high-grade serous ovarian cancer treatment subgroups. Generated by immunoSEQ multiplex PCR, the TCRdb table keeps only in-frame clones and is missing some. The sample shows approximately 30,000 clones, 80% to 90% of them seen only once. Trimming removed 2 bases from V and 4 bases from J; junction bases left unmatched: 7. Germline V gene lookup returns CDR1 SGHRS and CDR2 YFSETQ. This CDR3 contains 16 residues. V is TRBV5-1 and J is TRBJ2-5; 11 bases are a match to TRBD2. This receptor was taken from a human donor with high-grade serous ovarian cancer. Sequencing was done on a sample of tumor tissue. The CDR3 nucleotides read TGCGCCAGCAGCTTTATAGCGGGAGGGCCGGTAGAGACCCAGTACTTC. The encoded protein is CASSFIAGGPVETQYF. Filled out from reference TRBV5-1 and TRBJ2-5, the complete variable domain reads KAGVTQTPRYLIKTRGQQVTLSCSPISGHRSVSWYQQTPGQGLQFLFEYFSETQRNKGNFPGRFSGRQFSNSRSEMNVSTLELGDSALYLCASSFIAGGPVETQYFGPGTRLLVL.